This TCR beta chain stems from a study of blood T cell repertoires in COVID-19. Study-level background: The United States, Italy and Spain were the sources of the acute and convalescent COVID-19 samples. T cells, B-cell-depleted T cells, or PBMCs supplied cDNA or gDNA.

As handled by the study authors: Amplified reference gene primers provided the basis for estimating nucleated cell counts. Generated by immunoSEQ multiplex PCR, the TCRdb table keeps only in-frame clones and is missing some. For V, J and clone size, that table is used; D and trimming come from the DNA. Here the sample spans approximately 230,000 clones, around 86% being singletons. Trimming at V came to 1 base and at J to 4 bases, leaving 7 bases not matched to a gene. CDR1 LNHDA and CDR2 SQIVND come from the germline V gene (reference sequence). CDR3 length equals 16 residues. This clonotype was obtained from a man aged 25 to 40 who had recovered from COVID-19. The sequencing input was peripheral blood. The gene calls are TRBV19 and TRBJ1-2; 9 bases line up with TRBD1. The CDR3 sequence: CASSIGLGQGGYGYTF. CDR3 sequence (DNA): TGTGCCAGTAGTATAGGCTTGGGACAGGGAGGCTATGGCTACACCTTC.